This T cell receptor (beta chain) derives from a study of identifying expanded T cells in peripheral blood (dated by TCRdb to about 2019). About the full investigation: Four technical replicates, made by sequencing separate aliquots from the same pool of genomic DNA, were compared pairwise.

Of note for this clone: Its antigen remains unidentified. Base-call qualities are not available, and no considerably larger clone is one nucleotide away.

During the collection period, no infections or other immune events were recorded for the healthy donors. Blood repertoires from healthy donors were used as a training cohort for calibrating time-dependent variance in a beta-binomial model of differential abundance of T-cell clones. The training cohort was composed of around ten healthy donors, 3 female and 7 male. The donors were between about 29 and 64 years old, with an average age of 43 years. Whole blood was collected from each healthy donor at three time points spaced 2 to 3 weeks apart and obtained from a commercial supplier. Genomic DNA was extracted from unsorted whole blood for immunosequencing. General findings and caveats noted by the study authors: The authors expected biological variance in healthy repertoires might increase further over much longer intervals such as months to years. About 1.3 differentially abundant clones were flagged by the binomial model between technical replicates, whereas about 15 and 18 were flagged over around two weeks and four weeks, respectively. In all healthy donors, the variance in clone template counts between samples taken 2 to 3 weeks apart rose significantly as total template count increased. Both the number of clones called differentially abundant and the false-positive rate were significantly reduced by the beta-binomial model across all healthy-donor time intervals.

TCRbeta CDR3 regions were profiled by bias-controlled multiplex PCR amplification of genomic DNA with the immunoSEQ Assay. Under the source paper's analysis protocol: To quantify the absolute abundance of each unique TCRbeta CDR3 region, the sequences were collapsed and filtered. Differential abundance was tested with two models: a binomial (Fisher-equivalent) model and a beta-binomial model that adds time-dependent variance fitted from healthy donors. Clones with fewer than 5 combined templates were removed, and a clone was called differentially abundant if the clone's Benjamini-Hochberg FDR was below 0.01. Beta-binomial variance was modeled as a function of total template count across the two samples using the form v = (b*log(k)+a)^2. TCRdb re-hosts the immuneACCESS table, in-frame sequences only. Its copies lack some clones; in the studies checked, an unresolved V gene accounts for under half of them, and the cause for the rest is not known. V and J calls plus clone size are reproduced from that table; the DNA served to infer D and trimming. This sample gives some 96,000 clones in total; over 70% of them show up just once. The top ten constitute roughly 6% of the sample.

The sequencing input was blood. The receptor was derived from a person between 18 and 70 years old in good health.

DNA sequence: TGCGGGGGCCTCTTCCGTCGCGAGCAGTACTTC. It translates to CGGLFRREQYF. The chain joins TRBV20-1 to TRBJ2-7; TRBD1 is possibly the D segment (6 matching bases). Taken from cysteine to phenylalanine, the CDR3 has 11 residues. CDR3 DNA is the only sequence kept; it has 33 bases, read in frame from the first base. Per the germline V gene (reference sequence), DFQATT is the CDR1 and SNEGSKA is the CDR2.